These 22 T cell receptor beta chains came from one sample sequenced in a study of Graves' ophthalmopathy and Graves' hyperthyroidism. RNA transcripts served as template for amplifying TCR beta CDR3 sequences. The first round was an RT-PCR with HTBI primers, and the second round was a multiplex PCR. TCRdb reprocessed the multiplex PCR reads via MiXCR and lists one record per CDR3 protein. The sample records a few hundred thousand distinct CDR3 sequences, roughly 14% being singletons. Sequencing was performed on peripheral blood. Receptors were obtained from a woman under 30 with stable Graves' hyperthyroidism.

This clonotype was found many times. The chain's CDR3 is CASSIAPNTYGYTF. As DNA, the CDR3 is TGTGCCAGTAGTATAGCCCCCAACACCTATGGCTACACCTTC. The chain links TRBV19 to TRBJ1-2; D gene uncertain. Germline CDR1 is LNHDA and CDR2 is SQIVND (reference sequence). Trimming pared 1 base from V and 4 bases from J, leaving 10 bases between. This CDR3 is built from 14 residues.

This clonotype was observed a few times. A much larger clone lies a single base off, so this may be a read error. The rearrangement joins TRBV6-1 to TRBJ1-1; 7 bases are a match to TRBD1. Germline lookup yields CDR1 MNHNS and CDR2 SASEGT. J gave up 4 bases and V 8 bases, and 13 bases lay outside the gene matches. This CDR3 has 15 amino acids. The CDR3 region has the DNA TGTGCCAGCGGAACCGGGACAGCCGGGTTCACTGAAGCTTTCTTT. It is translated as CASGTGTAGFTEAFF.

This clonotype showed up many times. The J gene is TRBJ1-1, the V gene TRBV11-2; TRBD1 is a possible D gene (5 bases). The length of the CDR3 is 19 residues. Germline V gene sequence: CDR1 SGHAT, CDR2 FQNNGV. V lost 1 base to trimming and J lost 2 bases, with 23 bases between them. The CDR3 here is CASSLGSILAVRDNTEAFF. DNA of the CDR3: TGTGCCAGCAGCTTAGGGTCCATCTTGGCTGTGAGGGACAACACTGAAGCTTTCTTT. Full variable domain (outside the CDR3, taken from reference TRBV11-2 and TRBJ1-1): EAGVAQSPRYKIIEKRQSVAFWCNPISGHATLYWYQQILGQGPKLLIQFQNNGVVDDSQLPKDRFSAERLKGVDSTLKIQPAKLEDSAVYLCASSLGSILAVRDNTEAFFGQGTRLTVV.

This clonotype was seen many times. The chain carries TRBV18 and TRBJ2-5; D might be TRBD2 (5 bases). The CDR3 sequence is 14 residues long. The ends were cut back, 2 bases at V and 5 bases at J, with 12 bases in the middle. Germline V gene sequence: CDR1 KGHSH, CDR2 LQKENI. Here the CDR3 reads CASSPSPAAETQYF. The CDR3 bases are TGTGCCAGCTCACCATCCCCAGCGGCGGAGACCCAGTACTTC.

This clonotype was recorded at least ten times. The chain employs TRBV20-1 and TRBJ1-2; a possible D gene is TRBD1 (6 bases). The CDR3 loop spans 14 amino acids. The germline gives CDR1 DFQATT, CDR2 SNEGSKA (reference sequence). Deletions cut 1 base from V and 2 bases from J, with 11 bases between. CDR3 DNA sequence: TGCAGTGCTAGAGTTCAGGGGAACAACTATGGCTACACCTTC. This gives the protein CSARVQGNNYGYTF.

There are many counts of this clonotype. Compared with germline, one end of the junction differs, possibly owing to a read error. This rearrangement joins TRBV11-2 to TRBJ1-1; 8 bases match TRBD1. Germline V gene lookup returns CDR1 SGHAT and CDR2 FQNNGV. CDR3 size: 16 residues. The CDR3 DNA reads as TGTGCCGGCAGCTTAGAGGGGACAGGTCGGGGGACTGAAGCTTTCTTT. Its protein is CAGSLEGTGRGTEAFF. The variable domain in full, completed from reference TRBV11-2 and TRBJ1-1, reads EAGVAQSPRYKIIEKRQSVAFWCNPISGHATLYWYQQILGQGPKLLIQFQNNGVVDDSQLPKDRFSAERLKGVDSTLKIQPAKLEDSAVYLCAGSLEGTGRGTEAFFGQGTRLTVV.

This clonotype was picked up a small number of times. J is TRBJ1-6 and V is TRBV28; D gene ambiguous. This CDR3 has 15 amino acids. The germline V gene has CDR1 MDHEN and CDR2 SYDVKM. V was shortened by 3 bases and J by 9 bases, with 15 bases between the two germline ends. In DNA, the CDR3 is TGTGCCAGCAGTTTGGGCAGGAAATTGGGTTCACCCCTCCACTTT. Its protein product is CASSLGRKLGSPLHF.

This clonotype was recorded at least ten times. J is TRBJ1-2 and V is TRBV6-1; no firm D call. CDR3 length equals 12 residues. The germline CDR1 and CDR2 sequences are MNHNS and SASEGT. Trimming left V 4 bases short and J 6 bases short, with 9 bases between. The CDR3, as DNA: TGTGCCAGCAGTGTAACCCGGAATGGCTACACCTTC. This gives the protein CASSVTRNGYTF.

This clonotype came up a few times. The V and J genes are TRBV6-1 and TRBJ2-2, with a weak D call TRBD2 (6 bases). The CDR3 runs 14 residues. Germline CDR1 MNHNS, CDR2 SASEGT. The V and J ends lost 8 bases and 2 bases respectively, with 12 bases between them. In DNA, the CDR3 is TGTGCCAGCTGGGAGGCGGACAACACCGGGGAGCTGTTTTTT. Translating it yields CASWEADNTGELFF.

This clonotype was detected many times. The chain combines TRBV7-9 with TRBJ1-2; no clear D gene. V gave up 4 bases and J gave up 5 bases, with 11 bases separating them. The CDR3 sequence is 13 residues long. The germline V gene has CDR1 SEHNR and CDR2 FQNEAQ (reference sequence). The CDR3 DNA is TGTGCCAGCAGCTCAAGAGAGCGGTATGGCTACACCTTC. Protein: CASSSRERYGYTF.

This clonotype was recorded at least ten times. The chain recombines TRBV24-1 with TRBJ1-5; D not resolved. Germline V gives CDR1 KGHDR, CDR2 SFDVKD. V was shortened by 5 bases and J by 4 bases, with 8 bases between the two germline ends. The CDR3 sequence is 13 residues long. CDR3 DNA sequence: TGTGCCACCAGTGCCACATTGAATCAGCCCCAGCATTTT. It is translated as CATSATLNQPQHF.

J is TRBJ1-5 and V is TRBV6-2 or TRBV6-3; D gene uncertain. Germline V gene data show CDR1 as MNHEY and CDR2 as SVGEGT. This CDR3 region has 11 residues. V lost 4 bases and J 4 bases, leaving 2 bases between the germline ends. The CDR3 is CASSWNQPQHF. CDR3 nucleotide sequence: TGTGCCAGCAGTTGGAATCAGCCCCAGCATTTT.

This clonotype has at least ten counts. The chain links TRBV27 to TRBJ1-1, with 7 bases that match TRBD1. V shed 4 bases, J shed 1 base, and the junction held 3 bases outside the gene matches. The CDR3 sequence is 14 residues long. The germline gives CDR1 MNHEY, CDR2 SMNVEV (reference sequence). CDR3 amino acids: CASSWGQKNTEAFF. The CDR3 DNA follows: TGTGCCAGCAGTTGGGGACAGAAGAACACTGAAGCTTTCTTT.

This clonotype was detected many times. V is TRBV6-2 or TRBV6-3 and J is TRBJ2-2; tentative D call: TRBD1 (6 bases). CDR3 length: 14 residues. The V and J ends lost 6 bases and 2 bases respectively, with 10 bases between them. From germline, CDR1 is MNHEY and CDR2 SVGEGT. The CDR3 bases are TGTGCCAGCAGGGAAGGGGGAAACACCGGGGAGCTGTTTTTT. Protein sequence: CASREGGNTGELFF.

Ten or more counts support this clonotype. This chain uses TRBV25-1 with TRBJ2-5; 7 positions match TRBD1. The germline gives CDR1 MGHDK, CDR2 SYGVNS. The junction had 9 bases not matched to a gene; V was cut back by 4 bases and J by 1 base. The CDR3 length is 16 residues. This chain's CDR3 is CASSGHRDSSQETQYF. The CDR3 DNA sequence: TGTGCCAGCAGTGGTCACCGGGACAGCTCCCAAGAGACCCAGTACTTC. Supplemented by reference TRBV25-1 and TRBJ2-5, the full variable domain reads EADIYQTPRYLVIGTGKKITLECSQTMGHDKMYWYQQDPGMELHLIHYSYGVNSTEKGDLSSESTVSRIRTEHFPLTLESARPSHTSQYLCASSGHRDSSQETQYFGPGTRLLVL.

V and J are TRBV6-1 and TRBJ2-7, with no clear D. Trimming took 6 bases from V and 5 from J, leaving 14 bases between them. The germline CDR1 and CDR2 sequences are MNHNS and SASEGT. This CDR3 has 13 residues. The CDR3 reads CASRGGDFNEQYF. In DNA form, the CDR3 reads TGTGCCAGCAGGGGCGGAGATTTTAACGAGCAGTACTTC.

This clonotype came up many times. The J gene is TRBJ1-2, the V gene TRBV6-1; 7 bases agree with TRBD1. There are 14 residues in the CDR3. Germline V CDR1 and CDR2: MNHNS, SASEGT. The V and J ends lost 2 bases and 0 bases, in that order; junction bases with no gene match: 0. CDR3 sequence reads: CASSEQGANYGYTF. Written as DNA, the CDR3 is TGTGCCAGCAGTGAACAGGGGGCTAACTATGGCTACACCTTC.

V gene TRBV7-6 combines with J gene TRBJ2-2, with D unclear. Per germline, CDR1 SGHVS and CDR2 FNYEAQ. V was pared by 4 bases and J by 7 bases, with 16 bases between. This CDR3 spans 15 amino acids. CDR3 in DNA: TGTGCCAGCAGCTCAGCACCACAAGGCGGCGGGGAGCTGTTTTTT. The encoded protein is CASSSAPQGGGELFF.

This clonotype was recorded a few times. This chain uses TRBV20-1 with TRBJ1-2; D might be TRBD1 (5 bases). The germline gives CDR1 DFQATT, CDR2 SNEGSKA (reference sequence). The CDR3 covers 13 residues. Between the trimmed V and J ends, which lost 5 bases and 3 bases, there was a span of 13 bases. CDR3 bases: TGCAGTGCTCCCCCACCGGGGGACTATGGCTACACCTTC. It codes for CSAPPPGDYGYTF.

This clonotype was seen repeatedly, ten times or more. The chain couples TRBV29-1 to TRBJ2-7; D is perhaps TRBD1 (5 bases). Germline CDR1 and CDR2: SQVTM and ANQGSEA. Between the trimmed V and J ends, which lost 6 bases and 5 bases, there was a span of 14 bases. This CDR3 region has 12 residues. In nucleotides, the CDR3 is TGCAGCGTCGGTATCCAGGGCCACGAGCAGTACTTC. The encoded protein is CSVGIQGHEQYF.

There are many counts of this clonotype. CDR3 protein: CASSLTGIQETQYF. In nucleotides, the CDR3 is TGTGCCAGCAGCCTAACAGGAATTCAAGAGACCCAGTACTTC. This chain uses TRBV3-1 with TRBJ2-5, with D possibly matching TRBD1 (5 bases). In germline, CDR1 is LGHDT, CDR2 YNNKEL (reference sequence). Trimming removed 4 bases at V and 2 bases at J, with 11 bases between. CDR3 size: 14 residues.

This clonotype was seen at least ten times. The V gene is TRBV6-1, the J gene TRBJ1-1, with D possibly being TRBD1 (5 bases). V gave up 11 bases and J gave up 3 bases, with 13 bases separating them. CDR3 length: 12 residues. Germline CDR1 is MNHNS and CDR2 is SASEGT. CDR3 sequence (DNA): TGTGCCGTCCGGGGGTGGGACACTGAAGCTTTCTTT. Amino acids: CAVRGWDTEAFF.